Reported below is one T cell receptor beta chain. Assay used: immunoSEQ multiplex PCR; TCRdb lists only in-frame clones, some missing. The sample lists 65,000 to 95,000 clones; 75% to 90% were seen once. The sample is drawn from a study of control samples from healthy donors and cancer patients. Trimming removed 3 bases from V and 4 bases from J; junction bases left unmatched: 8. There are 15 residues in the CDR3. Germline V gene data show CDR1 as KGHSH and CDR2 as LQKENI. This chain links TRBV18 with TRBJ1-2, with TRBD1 matching 7 bases. The sequenced sample was blood. The source is a man aged 50 or older in good health. The CDR3 protein is CASSPPGTEIYGYTF. For the CDR3, the DNA is TGTGCCAGCTCACCTCCCGGGACAGAGATCTATGGCTACACCTTC.